This TCR beta chain stems from a study of metastatic and nonmetastatic thyroid tumors. Study-level background: Repertoires from malignant and benign thyroid patients were compared across blood and tumor or nodule tissue.

This clone was seen many times. Its specificity is not known. Every patient was untreated before thyroid surgery. Findings and limits, study-wide: In blood and tumor, TCR beta diversity was reportedly significantly higher in malignant thyroid tumors than in benign nodules.

In the source study's methods: A classifier for distant metastasis in papillary thyroid cancer was constructed using CDR3 differences observed across clinicopathological groups. TCRdb called clones again from the PCR reads with MiXCR. The V and J calls reflect TCRdb's pipeline rather than the authors' work. In the table there are around 89,000 clones, under 15% of which are singletons. The sequencing sample was made of blood. The TCR comes from a female donor with papillary thyroid cancer or a benign thyroid nodule (not recorded which). Some clones in this sample may be carry-over from other donors' samples.

The CDR3 loop reads CATSSDVGSGGVDNEQFF. The CDR3 DNA follows: TGTGCCACCAGCTCGGATGTGGGAAGCGGGGGGGTCGACAATGAGCAGTTCTTC. The chain uses TRBV24-1 and TRBJ2-1; 10 nucleotides align to TRBD2. Losses at the gene ends were 7 bases for V and 5 bases for J; bases not matched to a gene: 16. CDR1 and CDR2 (germline): KGHDR, SFDVKD. This CDR3 comprises 18 residues.